The 25 T cell receptor beta chains listed next were all sequenced from one sample in a study of T cells and Merkel cell carcinoma outcomes. Libraries were prepared by immunoSEQ multiplex PCR; TCRdb keeps only in-frame clonotypes and omits some of them. The sample yields over 15,000 clones, 85% to 90% seen once. Specimen: tumor tissue from Merkel cell carcinoma. The receptor source for this set is a human donor with Merkel cell carcinoma.

The chain joins TRBV28 to TRBJ1-3; D is unclear. V was pared by 1 base and J by 0 bases, with 13 bases between. This CDR3 is 17 amino acids long. The V gene's germline CDR1 is MDHEN and CDR2 SYDVKM. Here the CDR3 DNA reads TGTGCCAGCAGTTTATCGGGAGGGTGGGACTCTGGAAACACCATATATTTT. Its protein product is CASSLSGGWDSGNTIYF.

The rearrangement links TRBV4-1 to TRBJ1-1, with TRBD1 as a possible D gene (5 bases). V was pared by 4 bases and J by 0 bases, with 15 bases between. This CDR3 comprises 16 residues. CDR1 MGHRA and CDR2 YSYEKL come from the germline V gene. The CDR3, as DNA: TGCGCCAGCAGCCGCTATACCGGGACCATGAACACTGAAGCTTTCTTT. It specifies CASSRYTGTMNTEAFF.

This chain links TRBV2 with TRBJ2-7, with 9 positions matching TRBD1. This CDR3 spans 15 amino acids. Germline lookup yields CDR1 SNHLY and CDR2 FYNNEI. After removal of 6 bases from V and 2 bases from J, the junction contained 8 bases not matched to a gene. CDR3 coding DNA: TGTGCCAGCAGGCCGGGGGACAGGGAAACCTACGAGCAGTACTTC. Its protein product is CASRPGDRETYEQYF.

This sequence joins TRBV7-8 and TRBJ1-1, with a weak D call TRBD1 (5 bases). Germline CDR1 reads SGHVS; CDR2 reads FQNEAQ. The CDR3 sequence is 15 residues long. Between the trimmed V and J ends, which lost 2 bases and 0 bases, there was a span of 10 bases. CDR3 bases: TGTGCCAGCAGCTTACAGGACACTATGAACACTGAAGCTTTCTTT. This gives the protein CASSLQDTMNTEAFF.

This CDR3 reads CSVNDRFNTEAFF. CDR3 coding DNA: TGCAGCGTTAACGACAGGTTTAACACTGAAGCTTTCTTT. This sequence joins TRBV29-1 and TRBJ1-1; TRBD1 might be the D (6 bases). Germline CDR1 reads SQVTM; CDR2 reads ANQGSEA. V was cut by 5 bases and J by 2 bases, with 12 bases left in between. There are 13 residues in the CDR3.

This chain uses TRBV27 with TRBJ2-7; D unclear. With 3 bases removed from V and 2 bases from J, the gap between germline ends came to 11 bases. There are 14 residues in the CDR3. From germline, CDR1 is MNHEY and CDR2 SMNVEV (reference sequence). Here the CDR3 reads CASSLGQAPYEQYF. CDR3 nucleotide sequence: TGTGCCAGCAGTTTGGGTCAGGCACCCTACGAGCAGTACTTC.

The chain employs TRBV9 and TRBJ2-1; TRBD1 matches 7 bases. Looked up from germline, CDR1 is SGDLS and CDR2 is YYNGEE. This CDR3 comprises 17 residues. Germline trimming cut 5 bases from V and 4 bases from J; bases unmatched to any gene: 15. DNA for the CDR3: TGTGCCAGCAGTCTTACAACTACAGGGGTTGTTTACAATGAGCAGTTCTTC. Translation gives CASSLTTTGVVYNEQFF.

This clone has only one observation. The gene calls are TRBV4-1 and TRBJ2-1; D is unclear. Trimming stripped 1 base from V and 4 bases from J, with 11 bases between. CDR1 is MGHRA, CDR2 YSYEKL, per germline. The CDR3 covers 15 residues. The CDR3 DNA reads TGCGCCAGCAGCCAAGCAGAAAGCTCTTACAATGAGCAGTTCTTC. It encodes CASSQAESSYNEQFF.

The chain recombines TRBV11-2 with TRBJ1-1, with no clear D. The CDR3 is made up of 15 amino acids. V shed 1 base and J shed 0 bases, with 9 bases lying between them. Germline V gene data show CDR1 as SGHAT and CDR2 as FQNNGV. CDR3 amino acids: CASSLVPSLNTEAFF. The CDR3 bases are TGTGCCAGCAGCTTAGTCCCTAGCCTGAACACTGAAGCTTTCTTT. Together with reference TRBV11-2 and TRBJ1-1, the CDR3 gives the full variable domain: EAGVAQSPRYKIIEKRQSVAFWCNPISGHATLYWYQQILGQGPKLLIQFQNNGVVDDSQLPKDRFSAERLKGVDSTLKIQPAKLEDSAVYLCASSLVPSLNTEAFFGQGTRLTVV.

The J gene is TRBJ2-1, the V gene TRBV28, with D perhaps TRBD2 (6 bases). Trimming removed 6 bases from V and 6 bases from J, with 15 bases in between. CDR1 and CDR2 from the germline V gene are MDHEN and SYDVKM. The CDR3 is 14 amino acids. This CDR3 is CASSELLAGNEQFF. The CDR3 DNA follows: TGTGCCAGCAGCGAGTTACTAGCAGGCAATGAGCAGTTCTTC.

The rearrangement links TRBV11-3 to TRBJ2-2, with TRBD1 matching 9 bases. The germline V gene encodes CDR1 SGHNT and CDR2 YENEEA. This CDR3 is built from 16 residues. With 5 bases clipped from V and 7 bases from J, the junction kept 11 bases outside the gene matches. The CDR3 DNA sequence: TGTGCCAGCAGCCCCCGACAGGGGGATGAGGTCGGGGAGCTGTTTTTT. Amino acid sequence: CASSPRQGDEVGELFF.

The gene calls are TRBV28 and TRBJ1-1, with 9 bases matching TRBD1. CDR1 is MDHEN, CDR2 SYDVKM, per germline. J gave up 4 bases and V 6 bases, and 12 bases lay outside the gene matches. The CDR3 spans 16 residues. CDR3 region: CASSPGTGTGSTEAFF. CDR3 bases: TGTGCCAGCAGCCCCGGGACAGGGACGGGGAGCACTGAAGCTTTCTTT. The whole variable domain, remainder taken from reference TRBV28 and TRBJ1-1, is DVKVTQSSRYLVKRTGEKVFLECVQDMDHENMFWYRQDPGLGLRLIYFSYDVKMKEKGDIPEGYSVSREKKERFSLILESASTNQTSMYLCASSPGTGTGSTEAFFGQGTRLTVV.

The CDR3 DNA reads TGTGCCAGCAGCGTAGCCCCAGCGGGGGGGCTTGGAGATACGCAGTATTTT. This sequence encodes CASSVAPAGGLGDTQYF. The J gene is TRBJ2-3, the V gene TRBV9, with 10 nucleotides matching TRBD2. CDR1 is SGDLS and CDR2 is YYNGEE in the germline V gene. V was clipped by 0 bases and J by 5 bases; unmatched bases: 9. The CDR3 sequence is 17 residues long.

The rearrangement links TRBV6-1 to TRBJ2-1; maybe TRBD1 (5 bases). This CDR3 is 14 amino acids long. Germline V gives CDR1 MNHNS, CDR2 SASEGT. Trimming left V 5 bases short and J 8 bases short, with 16 bases between. The CDR3 here is CASSLEAGLDEQFF. The DNA of the CDR3 is TGTGCCAGCAGTTTAGAGGCAGGGCTCGATGAGCAGTTCTTC.

The chain employs TRBV6-5 and TRBJ1-4, with D possibly being TRBD1 (5 bases). The CDR3 runs 16 residues. The germline gives CDR1 MNHEY, CDR2 SVGAGI. Trimming took 0 bases from V and 8 from J, leaving 16 bases between them. This CDR3 reads CASSYSQFGAGEKLFF. The CDR3 region has the DNA TGTGCCAGCAGTTACTCCCAATTCGGGGCCGGAGAAAAACTGTTTTTT.

The chain employs TRBV6-6 and TRBJ1-3; 8 bases agree with TRBD1. The CDR3 consists of 15 residues. The germline gives CDR1 MNHNY, CDR2 SVGAGI (reference sequence). With V trimmed by 5 bases and J by 4 bases, 7 bases remained unmatched. CDR3 region: CASSPGQEQGNTIYF. The CDR3 region has the DNA TGTGCCAGCAGTCCGGGACAGGAACAAGGAAACACCATATATTTT.

The J gene is TRBJ2-3, the V gene TRBV10-3, with D possibly TRBD1 on 6 matching bases. V lost 7 bases and J 4 bases, leaving 12 bases between the germline ends. Germline values: CDR1 ENHRY, CDR2 SYGVKD. This CDR3 spans 13 amino acids. CDR3 in amino acids: CAITATGSDTQYF. CDR3 in DNA: TGTGCCATCACCGCGACAGGTTCAGATACGCAGTATTTT.

The rearrangement uses TRBV7-3 and TRBJ1-1; 11 nucleotides match TRBD1. Germline values: CDR1 SGHTA, CDR2 FQGTGA. Losses at the gene ends were 5 bases for V and 0 bases for J; bases not matched to a gene: 5. The CDR3 is made up of 16 amino acids. In nucleotides, the CDR3 is TGTGCCAGCAGCCTCGGACAGGGGGCGATGAACACTGAAGCTTTCTTT. The encoded protein is CASSLGQGAMNTEAFF.

This clone was counted between two and nine times. The V and J genes are TRBV7-3 and TRBJ1-1; D not resolved. The CDR3 loop spans 12 amino acids. The germline CDR1 and CDR2 sequences are SGHTA and FQGTGA. With 1 base removed from V and 8 bases from J, the gap between germline ends came to 8 bases. The CDR3 is CASSLIPGEAFF. In nucleotides, the CDR3 is TGTGCCAGCAGCTTAATTCCGGGAGAAGCTTTCTTT.

On this clone: A read error may account for a junction end that differs from germline. Other DNA sequences within the sample encode an identical CDR3. The chain has TRBV5-1 and TRBJ1-6; a possible D gene is TRBD1 (5 bases). Germline values: CDR1 SGHRS, CDR2 YFSETQ. The CDR3 length is 17 residues. The CDR3 bases are TGCGCCAGCAGCTTACTTCCGGGACCCTACCTTAATTCACCCCTCCATTTT. Residues: CASSLLPGPYLNSPLHF.

The V call is TRBV29-1, the J call TRBJ2-5, with 10 bases identical to TRBD1. After removal of 6 bases from V and 4 bases from J, the junction contained 20 bases not matched to a gene. The CDR3 is 18 amino acids. Per germline, CDR1 SQVTM and CDR2 ANQGSEA. The CDR3 coding sequence is TGCAGCGTCGATAGAGGTGGGACAGGGGTAAACGTCCGAGAGACCCAGTACTTC. Its protein is CSVDRGGTGVNVRETQYF.

About this clone itself: At one boundary the junction diverges from the germline segment, which might be a read error. This chain connects TRBV5-6 to TRBJ2-1, with 14 bases that match TRBD2. Germline loops: CDR1 SGHDT, CDR2 YYEEEE. The CDR3 sequence is 17 residues long. In DNA form, the CDR3 reads TGTGTCAGCAGCTTGTTGTTCGGGACTAGCGGGAGCCGGGAGCAGTTCTTC. Translating it yields CVSSLLFGTSGSREQFF.

This chain uses TRBV19 with TRBJ2-1, with TRBD1 matching over 8 bases. Germline V gene sequence: CDR1 LNHDA, CDR2 SQIVND (reference sequence). Trimming at V came to 6 bases and at J to 6 bases, leaving 4 bases not matched to a gene. This CDR3 spans 13 amino acids. The CDR3 DNA follows: TGTGCCAGTAGAACAACAGGGGGCAATGAGCAGTTCTTC. This gives the protein CASRTTGGNEQFF.

Only one count was recorded for this clone. The chain has TRBV27 and TRBJ2-7; no clear D. V lost 6 bases, J lost 8 bases, and 17 bases lay in between. Germline CDR1 MNHEY, CDR2 SMNVEV (reference sequence). There are 13 residues in the CDR3. CDR3: CASSTTQTTQQYF. The CDR3 nucleotides read TGTGCCAGCAGCACAACACAGACGACCCAGCAGTACTTC.

The V call is TRBV7-9, the J call TRBJ1-2; no reliable D call. Germline-derived CDR1 and CDR2 are SEHNR and FQNEAQ (reference sequence). Trimming removed 0 bases from V and 8 bases from J, with 19 bases in between. The CDR3 is made up of 16 amino acids. The CDR3 DNA reads as TGTGCCAGCAGCTTAGCCCTCCTGCGGCCAGCCTCGGGCTACACCTTC. The encoded protein is CASSLALLRPASGYTF.